This TCR beta chain was observed in a study of vaccination effects on CD4 cells after COVID-19. V lost 5 bases, J lost 5 bases, and 5 bases stayed unmatched. Per germline, CDR1 SGHNT and CDR2 YENEEA. This CDR3 spans 13 amino acids. Of note for this clone: No antigen is known for it.

Assay: immunoSEQ multiplex PCR; the TCRdb copy retains only in-frame clones and omits some. The table includes tens of thousands of clones, around 74% detected once. Antigen-specific CD4+ T cell clonotypes were called by their expansion after viral peptide-pool culture in ViraFEST. Scientists isolated CD4+ T cells after an approximately 10-day culture period ended. According to PCR results, the person was infected with SARS-CoV-2 between March and December 2020. For each well, about 2 million PBMC were cultured with 8 to 10 IU/ml IL-2 and roughly 9.2 ug/ml peptides. This clonotype was obtained from a human donor who had a prior SARS-CoV-2 infection. The chain employs TRBV11-3 and TRBJ2-7; 8 bases align to TRBD1. The sample here was CD4+ T cells from PBMCs cultured with a peptide pool, taken before COVID-19 vaccination. The chain's CDR3 is CASSSYRGDEQYF. CDR3 coding DNA: TGTGCCAGCAGCAGCTACAGGGGGGACGAGCAGTACTTC.